This TCR beta chain was sequenced for a study of blood T cell repertoires in COVID-19. Overall study: Sites in the United States, Italy and Spain provided acute and convalescent COVID-19 samples. PBMCs, B-cell-depleted T cells, or T cells were the source of the cDNA or gDNA that made up the material.

Study processing details: Estimated nucleated cell counts came from reference gene primer amplification. Clones were read by immunoSEQ multiplex PCR, and TCRdb kept only the in-frame ones, dropping some. V, J and clone size reflect that table, while D and trimming were determined from the DNA. The profile shows tens of thousands of clones, more than 90% of them singletons. The length of the CDR3 is 15 residues. Trimming removed 0 bases at V and 3 bases at J, with 13 bases between. CDR1 is SGHRS and CDR2 is YFSETQ in the germline V gene. This sequence was found in a man between 60 and 70 years old with acute or convalescent COVID-19. Sequencing input: peripheral blood. This rearrangement joins TRBV5-1 to TRBJ2-7, with a tentative D call TRBD1 (6 bases). The CDR3 loop reads CASSLGGTHLYEQYF. The CDR3 coding sequence is TGCGCCAGCAGCTTGGGGGGGACACACCTCTACGAGCAGTACTTC.